One T cell receptor (beta chain) is described in this entry. The sample belongs to a study of CD8+ T cells in alopecia areata. Study information: Treated patients were given 5 to 10 mg oral tofacitinib twice daily.

The V and J ends lost 5 bases and 1 base respectively, with 12 bases between them. Germline V CDR1 and CDR2: MNHEY, SMNVEV (reference sequence). The CDR3 has 14 amino acids. Reverse transcription of extracted RNA yielded cDNA, which provided the sequencing template. The data were produced by immunoSEQ multiplex PCR, yet TCRdb's version contains in-frame clones alone and is incomplete. Of hundreds of thousands of clones in the sample, roughly 69% were seen once. The TCR originated in a human donor with alopecia areata. The rearrangement joins TRBV27 to TRBJ2-7, with a possible D match to TRBD1 (5 bases). This specimen was CD4+ T cells sorted from blood, taken at week 0. In DNA, the CDR3 is TGTGCCAGCAGTCCGGAGACAGTTTCCTACGAGCAGTACTTC. Translating gives CASSPETVSYEQYF.